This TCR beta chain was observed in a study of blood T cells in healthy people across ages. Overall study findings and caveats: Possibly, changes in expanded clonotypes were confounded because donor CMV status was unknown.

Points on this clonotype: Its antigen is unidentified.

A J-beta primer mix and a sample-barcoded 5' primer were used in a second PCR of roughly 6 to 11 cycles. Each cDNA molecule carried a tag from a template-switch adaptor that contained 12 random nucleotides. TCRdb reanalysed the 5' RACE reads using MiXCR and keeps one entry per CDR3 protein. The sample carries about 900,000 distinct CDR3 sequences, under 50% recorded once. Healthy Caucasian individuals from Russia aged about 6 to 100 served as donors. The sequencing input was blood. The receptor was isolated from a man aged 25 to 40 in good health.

The CDR3 protein is CASSQVSRTYEQYF. DNA of the CDR3: TGCGCCAGCAGCCAAGTAAGCCGAACCTACGAGCAGTACTTC. The chain uses TRBV4-1 and TRBJ2-7; D not certain. The germline gives CDR1 MGHRA, CDR2 YSYEKL. The CDR3 runs to 14 residues. The V and J ends lost 1 base and 2 bases respectively, with 9 bases between them.